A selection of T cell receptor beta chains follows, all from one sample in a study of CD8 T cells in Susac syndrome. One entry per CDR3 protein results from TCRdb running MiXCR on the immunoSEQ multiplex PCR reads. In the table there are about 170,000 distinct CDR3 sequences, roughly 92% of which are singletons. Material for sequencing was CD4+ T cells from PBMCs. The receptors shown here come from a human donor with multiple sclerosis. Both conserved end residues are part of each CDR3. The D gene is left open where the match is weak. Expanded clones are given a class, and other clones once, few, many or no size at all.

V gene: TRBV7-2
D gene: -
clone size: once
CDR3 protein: CASSSPWETQYF

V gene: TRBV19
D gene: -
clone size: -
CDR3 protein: CASSRLIRSYEQYF

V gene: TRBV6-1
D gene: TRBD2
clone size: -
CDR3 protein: CASSGTKTSGSYNEQFF

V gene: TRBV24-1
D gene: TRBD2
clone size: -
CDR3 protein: CATSDSGTSGYNEQFF

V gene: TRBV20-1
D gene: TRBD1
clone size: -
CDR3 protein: CSALDRDTDTQYF

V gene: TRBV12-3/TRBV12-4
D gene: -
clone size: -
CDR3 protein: CASSLGTVPGEAFF

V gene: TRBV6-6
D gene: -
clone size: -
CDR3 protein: CASSYSGGNIQYF

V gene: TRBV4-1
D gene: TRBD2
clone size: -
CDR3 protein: CASSQVPASGVAKNIQYF

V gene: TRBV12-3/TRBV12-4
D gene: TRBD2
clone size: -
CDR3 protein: CASSLRTSGVTGELFF

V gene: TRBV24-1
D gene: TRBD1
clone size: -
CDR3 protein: CATSDMGTGQRAGELFF

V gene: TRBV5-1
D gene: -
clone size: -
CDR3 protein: CASSLVQSSYNEQFF

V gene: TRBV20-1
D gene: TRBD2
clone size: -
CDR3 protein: CSAIGLAGDRQYF

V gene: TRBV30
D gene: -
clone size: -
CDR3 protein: CAWTVGGIQYF

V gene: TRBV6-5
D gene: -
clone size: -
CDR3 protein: CASSYSKSSDTQYF

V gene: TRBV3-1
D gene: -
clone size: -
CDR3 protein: CASSPRRGVGGYTF

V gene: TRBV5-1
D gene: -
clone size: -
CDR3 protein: CASSPPGGGHNEQFF

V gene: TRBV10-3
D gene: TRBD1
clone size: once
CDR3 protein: CAISAGGTYEQYF

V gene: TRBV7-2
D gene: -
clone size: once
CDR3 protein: CASSQDRIGMNTEAFF

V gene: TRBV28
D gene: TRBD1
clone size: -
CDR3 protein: CASTQGASYNSPLHF

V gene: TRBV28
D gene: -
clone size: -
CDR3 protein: CASSLVDGQSQHF

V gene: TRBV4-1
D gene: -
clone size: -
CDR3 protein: CASSQVWESEQYF

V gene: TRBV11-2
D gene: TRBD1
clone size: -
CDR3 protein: CASSLDGRGSGRSYNEQFF

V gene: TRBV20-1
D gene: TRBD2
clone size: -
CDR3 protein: CSASLTSGSYNEQFF

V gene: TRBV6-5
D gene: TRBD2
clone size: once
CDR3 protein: CASSYSGGGAADTQYF

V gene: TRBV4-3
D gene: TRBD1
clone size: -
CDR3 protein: CASSHGTGGTEAFF

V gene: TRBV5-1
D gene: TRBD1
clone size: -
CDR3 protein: CASSLGGTGDQPQHF

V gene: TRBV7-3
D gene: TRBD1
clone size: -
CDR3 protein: CASSSGQGTGGYTF

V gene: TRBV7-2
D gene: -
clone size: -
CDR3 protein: CASSLVEGEAYEQYF

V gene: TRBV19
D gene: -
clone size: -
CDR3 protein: CASRTGRTNTEAFF

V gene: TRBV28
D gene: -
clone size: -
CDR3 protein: CASSSHTKDRYNQPQHF

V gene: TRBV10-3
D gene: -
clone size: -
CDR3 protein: CAISETHRRYEQYF

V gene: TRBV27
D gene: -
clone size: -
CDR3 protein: CASSFGGVNTEAFF

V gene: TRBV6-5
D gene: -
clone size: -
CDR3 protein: CASSYSTGPHGELFF

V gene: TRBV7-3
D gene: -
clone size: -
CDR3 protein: CASSLSGGGGAPWGYTF

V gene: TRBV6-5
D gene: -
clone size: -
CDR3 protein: CASSYSSKADYGYTF

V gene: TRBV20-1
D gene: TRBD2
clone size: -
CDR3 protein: CSARIPWASGGTNLYNEQFF

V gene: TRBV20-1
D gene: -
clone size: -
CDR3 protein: CSAAGTSLNEQFF

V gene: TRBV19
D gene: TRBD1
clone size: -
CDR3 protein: CASTLGDRRTEAFF

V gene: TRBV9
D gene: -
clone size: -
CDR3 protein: CASSVLGGEGPSFSSNQPQHF

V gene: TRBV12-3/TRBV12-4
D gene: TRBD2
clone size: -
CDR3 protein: CASSPSGRSSYEQYF

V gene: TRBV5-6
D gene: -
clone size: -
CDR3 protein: CASSLVHDTTQETQYF

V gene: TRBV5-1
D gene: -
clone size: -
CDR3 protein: CASSLIEAGYGEAFF

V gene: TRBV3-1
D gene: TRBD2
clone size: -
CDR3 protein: CASSQGGTSRLLQETQYF

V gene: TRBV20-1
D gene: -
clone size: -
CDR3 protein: CSAPRSGSEDTQYF

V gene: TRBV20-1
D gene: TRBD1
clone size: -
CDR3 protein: CSARGGTGVNSPLHF

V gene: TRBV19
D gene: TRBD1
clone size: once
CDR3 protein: CASRGTVNTEAFF

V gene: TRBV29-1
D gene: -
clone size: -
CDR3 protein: CSVGQGTSYEQYF

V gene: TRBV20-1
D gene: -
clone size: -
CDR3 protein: CSASETVEAFF

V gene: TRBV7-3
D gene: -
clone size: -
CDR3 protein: CASSTRQSSSYNEQFF

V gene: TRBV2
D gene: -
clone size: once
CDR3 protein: CASSEVNEQFF

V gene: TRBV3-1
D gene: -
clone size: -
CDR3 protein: CASSLYSLGGYTF

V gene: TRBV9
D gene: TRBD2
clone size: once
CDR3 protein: CASSWTSGTQETQYF

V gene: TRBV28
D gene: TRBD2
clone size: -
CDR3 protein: CASSRGGKPYEQYF

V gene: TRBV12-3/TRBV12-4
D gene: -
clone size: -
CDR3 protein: CASSLSLSTDTQYF

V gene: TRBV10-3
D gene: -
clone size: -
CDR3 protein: CAIGRYQETQYF

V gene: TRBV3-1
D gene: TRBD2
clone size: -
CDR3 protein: CASSQDIGGASQQFF

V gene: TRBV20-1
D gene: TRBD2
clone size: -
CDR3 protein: CSAATLSGRAETQYF

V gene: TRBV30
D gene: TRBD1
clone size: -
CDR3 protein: CAWIPGQGPQETQYF